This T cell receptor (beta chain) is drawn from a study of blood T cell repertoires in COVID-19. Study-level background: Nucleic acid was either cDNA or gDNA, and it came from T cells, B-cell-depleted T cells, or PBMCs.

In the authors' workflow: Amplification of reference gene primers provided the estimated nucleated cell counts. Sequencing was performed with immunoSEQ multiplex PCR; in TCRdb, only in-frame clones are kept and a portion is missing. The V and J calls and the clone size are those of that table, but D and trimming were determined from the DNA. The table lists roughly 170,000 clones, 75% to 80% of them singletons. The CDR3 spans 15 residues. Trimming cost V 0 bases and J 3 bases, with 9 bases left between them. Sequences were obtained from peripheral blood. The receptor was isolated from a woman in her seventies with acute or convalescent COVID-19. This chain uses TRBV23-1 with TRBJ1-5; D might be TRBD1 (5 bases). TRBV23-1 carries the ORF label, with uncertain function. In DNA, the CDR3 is TGCGCCAGCAGTCAATCGACCAGGGACAATCAGCCCCAGCATTTT. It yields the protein CASSQSTRDNQPQHF.